The 32 T cell receptor beta chains given below trace back to one sample, sequenced in a study of cytomegalovirus exposure and HLA in healthy donors. This PCR relied on a set of 60 Vbeta primers and 13 Jbeta primers. Using immunoSEQ multiplex PCR, the repertoire was profiled, and TCRdb retains in-frame clones only, with some absent. Its table records 55,000 to 85,000 clones. The sample comprised PBMCs. The receptors come from a woman in her thirties in good health and CMV-seronegative.

The V call is TRBV28, the J call TRBJ1-5; D is possibly TRBD1 (6 bases). V gave up 6 bases and J gave up 0 bases, with 12 bases separating them. Germline assignment: CDR1 MDHEN and CDR2 SYDVKM. The CDR3 length is 15 residues. This chain's CDR3 is CASRGAGVSNQPQHF. In DNA form, the CDR3 reads TGTGCCAGCAGGGGGGCGGGAGTTAGCAATCAGCCCCAGCATTTT.

The V gene is TRBV7-9, the J gene TRBJ2-7; the D gene is possibly TRBD2 (5 bases). V was cut by 1 base and J by 2 bases, with 15 bases left in between. The CDR3 is 16 residues long. Per the germline V gene, CDR1 is SEHNR and CDR2 is FQNEAQ (reference sequence). As DNA, the CDR3 is TGTGCCAGCAGCTTAGTGGACTCCTACAACACCTACGAGCAGTACTTC. This gives the protein CASSLVDSYNTYEQYF.

The genes are TRBV6-5 and TRBJ1-2, with D unclear. V was clipped by 5 bases and J by 8 bases, with 12 bases between them. Germline CDR1 MNHEY, CDR2 SVGAGI. This CDR3 contains 12 residues. The CDR3 here is CASSPTSRGYTF. The CDR3 coding sequence is TGTGCCAGCAGTCCTACTTCTCGGGGCTACACCTTC.

CDR3 in amino acids: CASSPGTFADEQFF. Written as DNA, the CDR3 is TGTGCCAGCAGCCCCGGGACTTTTGCCGATGAGCAGTTCTTC. This sequence joins TRBV7-3 and TRBJ2-1; weak D call: TRBD2 (6 bases). Deletions cut 5 bases from V and 8 bases from J, with 16 bases between. The germline CDR1 and CDR2 sequences are SGHTA and FQGTGA. CDR3 size: 14 residues. The complete variable domain, with remaining parts taken from reference TRBV7-3 and TRBJ2-1, reads GAGVSQTPSNKVTEKGKYVELRCDPISGHTALYWYRQSLGQGPEFLIYFQGTGAADDSGLPNDRFFAVRPEGSVSTLKIQRTERGDSAVYLCASSPGTFADEQFFGPGTRLTVL.

The DNA of the CDR3 is TGCAGCGTTAACGGACTAGCGGGACGCCAAGAGACCCAGTACTTC. Protein sequence: CSVNGLAGRQETQYF. The chain carries TRBV29-1 and TRBJ2-5; 12 bases fit TRBD2. The CDR3 runs to 15 residues. The germline gives CDR1 SQVTM, CDR2 ANQGSEA. The V and J ends lost 5 bases and 1 base, in that order; junction bases with no gene match: 5.

The CDR3 bases are TGCGCCTGCTATGCGGGAGGGGGCACAGATACGCAGTATTTT. Amino acid sequence: CACYAGGGTDTQYF. This sequence joins TRBV5-1 and TRBJ2-3, with 9 bases identical to TRBD2. Per germline, CDR1 SGHRS and CDR2 YFSETQ. This CDR3 is built from 14 residues. Germline trimming cut 10 bases from V and 1 base from J; bases unmatched to any gene: 7.

The rearrangement joins TRBV4-1 to TRBJ2-7, with 7 bases identical to TRBD1. The CDR3 spans 16 residues. Per the germline V gene, CDR1 is MGHRA and CDR2 is YSYEKL. The junction had 7 bases not matched to a gene; V was cut back by 2 bases and J by 0 bases. The DNA for the CDR3 is TGCGCCAGCAGCCAACCTGACAGGGCTTCCTCCTACGAGCAGTACTTC. Encoded protein: CASSQPDRASSYEQYF.

The V gene is TRBV9, the J gene TRBJ2-1; 14 positions match TRBD2. Germline CDR1 reads SGDLS; CDR2 reads YYNGEE. J gave up 6 bases and V 4 bases, and 6 bases lay outside the gene matches. This CDR3 has 16 amino acids. CDR3 DNA: TGTGCCAGCAGCACGAGACTAGCGGGAGGGATCAATGAGCAGTTCTTC. Its translation: CASSTRLAGGINEQFF. Full variable domain (outside the CDR3, taken from reference TRBV9 and TRBJ2-1): DSGVTQTPKHLITATGQRVTLRCSPRSGDLSVYWYQQSLDQGLQFLIQYYNGEERAKGNILERFSAQQFPDLHSELNLSSLELGDSALYFCASSTRLAGGINEQFFGPGTRLTVL.

The V gene is TRBV7-8, the J gene TRBJ1-5; D gene unclear. Germline lookup yields CDR1 SGHVS and CDR2 FQNEAQ. The germline V and J ends were trimmed by 4 bases and 4 bases, with 8 bases remaining between them. The CDR3 is 13 amino acids. The CDR3 loop is CASSSGLNQPQHF. The CDR3 DNA is TGTGCCAGCAGCTCAGGACTAAATCAGCCCCAGCATTTT.

V and J are TRBV4-3 and TRBJ2-2; 7 nucleotides match TRBD1. The J segment lost 4 bases and the V segment lost 0 bases, leaving 8 bases of the junction unmatched. The CDR3 consists of 17 residues. CDR1 is LGHNA, CDR2 YSLEER, per germline. CDR3 coding DNA: TGCGCCAGCAGCCAAGATCCCCAGGGGGACGGCACCGGGGAGCTGTTTTTT. Translating it yields CASSQDPQGDGTGELFF.

This chain links TRBV7-2 with TRBJ1-2; possibly TRBD1 for D (5 bases). Germline loops: CDR1 SGHTA, CDR2 FQGNSA. The CDR3 runs to 13 residues. The V gene lost 5 bases and the J gene lost 4 bases, with 11 bases spanning the gap. The CDR3 coding sequence is TGTGCCAGCAGCCTGGACACTTTCTATGGCTACACCTTC. It codes for CASSLDTFYGYTF.

The rearrangement links TRBV6-6 to TRBJ2-4, with 14 positions matching TRBD2. Germline-derived CDR1 and CDR2 are MNHNY and SVGAGI (reference sequence). J was trimmed by 5 bases and V by 5 bases; bases with no gene match: 5. The CDR3 has 16 residues. Written as DNA, the CDR3 is TGTGCCAGCAGTACGGGACTAGCGGGGGCGGAAAACATTCAGTACTTC. Translating gives CASSTGLAGAENIQYF.

The chain's CDR3 is CATSRDLPEGASYNEQFF. The CDR3 bases are TGTGCCACCAGCAGAGATTTACCCGAAGGAGCCTCCTACAATGAGCAGTTCTTC. The chain couples TRBV15 to TRBJ2-1, with unresolved D. CDR1 is LNHNV, CDR2 YYDKDF, per germline (reference sequence). The ends were cut back, 0 bases at V and 0 bases at J, with 15 bases in the middle. The CDR3 is 18 amino acids.

The chain couples TRBV7-7 to TRBJ2-7; 9 bases match TRBD1. Germline V gene sequence: CDR1 SSHAT, CDR2 FNYEAQ (reference sequence). There are 15 residues in the CDR3. The CDR3 loop reads CASGPGQGKGYEQYF. CDR3 DNA: TGTGCTAGCGGCCCCGGACAGGGGAAAGGCTACGAGCAGTACTTC.

The chain combines TRBV29-1 with TRBJ1-5, with 7 bases matching TRBD1. The CDR3 consists of 14 residues. V shed 7 bases, J shed 0 bases, and the junction held 6 bases outside the gene matches. Germline V gene lookup returns CDR1 SQVTM and CDR2 ANQGSEA. The CDR3 DNA is TGCAGCGCCTCGACAGGGAATAGCAATCAGCCCCAGCATTTT. Its translation: CSASTGNSNQPQHF.

The V and J genes are TRBV6-7 and TRBJ2-7; 8 bases fit TRBD2. TRBV6-7 is an ORF, with its function uncertain. Trimming took 4 bases from V and 0 from J; bases not matched to a gene: 5. The CDR3 totals 15 residues. The DNA of the CDR3 is TGTGCCAGCAGTTTAAAAACTAGCGGCTCCTACGAGCAGTACTTC. Translation: CASSLKTSGSYEQYF.

The chain joins TRBV6-5 to TRBJ2-1; 8 nucleotides line up with TRBD2. V lost 2 bases, J lost 5 bases, and 5 bases stayed unmatched. Germline V lookup: CDR1 MNHEY, CDR2 SVGAGI. CDR3 length: 15 amino acids. The CDR3 region is CASSYRTSNDNEQFF. Here the CDR3 DNA reads TGTGCCAGCAGTTACAGGACTAGCAACGACAATGAGCAGTTCTTC.

V and J are TRBV7-6 and TRBJ1-2; D is possibly TRBD1 (5 bases). Germline V gives CDR1 SGHVS, CDR2 FNYEAQ. This CDR3 spans 16 amino acids. The V gene lost 4 bases and the J gene lost 8 bases, with 23 bases spanning the gap. This chain's CDR3 is CASSSPRLQGRGGYTF. In DNA form, the CDR3 reads TGTGCCAGCAGCTCGCCGAGGCTCCAGGGCCGGGGGGGCTACACCTTC.

J is TRBJ2-7 and V is TRBV6-5; the match to TRBD2 covers 7 bases. The germline gives CDR1 MNHEY, CDR2 SVGAGI. The CDR3 is 15 residues long. Losses at the gene ends were 1 base for V and 2 bases for J; bases not matched to a gene: 5. CDR3 nucleotide sequence: TGTGCCAGCAGTTACTGGCGGGAGCCTCCCTACGAGCAGTACTTC. Protein product: CASSYWREPPYEQYF.

This chain joins TRBV19 and TRBJ2-1; 9 bases align to TRBD1. Trimming at V came to 7 bases and at J to 2 bases, leaving 6 bases not matched to a gene. The CDR3 sequence is 15 residues long. The germline V gene encodes CDR1 LNHDA and CDR2 SQIVND (reference sequence). The CDR3 protein is CASTPGTGTYNEQFF. The CDR3 DNA sequence: TGTGCCAGTACCCCTGGGACAGGGACCTACAATGAGCAGTTCTTC.

V gene TRBV2 combines with J gene TRBJ1-4, with 8 bases identical to TRBD1. The V segment lost 5 bases and the J segment 3 bases; nucleotides outside the gene matches: 11. The CDR3 has 17 residues. Germline CDR1 reads SNHLY; CDR2 reads FYNNEI. In DNA, the CDR3 is TGTGCCAGCAGTCATACCCTAGACAGGGGAGCTAATGAAAAACTGTTTTTT. Translating it yields CASSHTLDRGANEKLFF.

This rearrangement joins TRBV5-1 to TRBJ2-5; D perhaps matches TRBD1 (5 bases). CDR1 and CDR2 (germline): SGHRS, YFSETQ. CDR3 size: 14 residues. The V and J ends lost 0 bases and 4 bases respectively, with 10 bases between them. CDR3 coding DNA: TGCGCCAGCAGCTTGGGACAGCTAGGAGAGACCCAGTACTTC. Amino acids: CASSLGQLGETQYF.

V usage is TRBV30 and J usage is TRBJ1-1, with unresolved D. With 0 bases removed from V and 1 base from J, the gap between germline ends came to 12 bases. The germline gives CDR1 GTSNPN, CDR2 SVGIG (reference sequence). The CDR3 totals 15 residues. The DNA of the CDR3 is TGTGCCTGGAGTGTAGGTGGACTTAAGAACACTGAAGCTTTCTTT. It codes for CAWSVGGLKNTEAFF.

This chain links TRBV19 with TRBJ2-3; 12 bases align to TRBD2. This CDR3 contains 15 residues. The trim removed 4 bases at V and 5 bases at J, leaving 4 bases unmatched. Germline CDR1 is LNHDA and CDR2 is SQIVND (reference sequence). DNA for the CDR3: TGTGCCAGTAGTAGACCGGGACTAGCGGGAGATACGCAGTATTTT. Its protein product is CASSRPGLAGDTQYF. Combining the CDR3 with reference TRBV19 and TRBJ2-3 gives the whole variable domain DGGITQSPKYLFRKEGQNVTLSCEQNLNHDAMYWYRQDPGQGLRLIYYSQIVNDFQKGDIAEGYSVSREKKESFPLTVTSAQKNPTAFYLCASSRPGLAGDTQYFGPGTRLTVL.

Turning to this clone: One junction end disagrees with the germline gene, perhaps due to a read error. V is TRBV7-2 and J is TRBJ2-7; 14 positions match TRBD2. Germline V gives CDR1 SGHTA, CDR2 FQGNSA. This CDR3 comprises 15 residues. CDR3 coding DNA: TGTGCCAGCCGCTTCCGACTAGCGGGAGGGTACGAGCAGTACTTC. It specifies CASRFRLAGGYEQYF.

This chain uses TRBV4-1 with TRBJ2-5; 7 bases match TRBD1. The DNA end favors TRBJ2-7, so the J call may be wrong. CDR3 length: 16 amino acids. Germline lookup yields CDR1 MGHRA and CDR2 YSYEKL. The CDR3 loop is CASSQDQAGGKYEQYF. CDR3 nucleotides: TGCGCCAGCAGCCAAGATCAGGCAGGGGGAAAGTACGAGCAGTACTTC.

The chain uses TRBV28 and TRBJ1-2; possible D gene TRBD1, 5 bases. The CDR3 length is 12 residues. V was shortened by 7 bases and J by 4 bases, with 10 bases between the two germline ends. Germline-derived CDR1 and CDR2 are MDHEN and SYDVKM. The CDR3 DNA sequence: TGTGCCAGCACCAGGGAACGCTATGGCTACACCTTC. Translating gives CASTRERYGYTF.

The chain links TRBV7-9 to TRBJ1-2, with 8 bases that match TRBD1. The V gene end was trimmed by 3 bases and the J gene end by 6 bases; junction bases not matched to a gene: 9. The V gene's germline CDR1 is SEHNR and CDR2 FQNEAQ (reference sequence). CDR3 length: 15 residues. The chain's CDR3 is CASSLGQEPGDGYTF. CDR3 in DNA: TGTGCCAGCAGCTTGGGACAGGAACCAGGGGATGGCTACACCTTC.

V is TRBV19 and J is TRBJ1-5, with a possible D match to TRBD1 (5 bases). The CDR3 consists of 15 residues. V lost 4 bases and J 7 bases, leaving 17 bases between the germline ends. Per the germline V gene, CDR1 is LNHDA and CDR2 is SQIVND (reference sequence). This chain's CDR3 is CASSKMSGKIQPQHF. CDR3 sequence (DNA): TGTGCCAGTAGTAAAATGTCAGGGAAAATCCAGCCCCAGCATTTT.

The V gene is TRBV18, the J gene TRBJ2-5; no firm D call. V was cut by 1 base and J by 1 base, with 7 bases left in between. Germline CDR1 KGHSH, CDR2 LQKENI. This CDR3 is built from 14 residues. DNA for the CDR3: TGTGCCAGCTCACCACGAACTATCCAAGAGACCCAGTACTTC. This codes for CASSPRTIQETQYF.

The V and J genes are TRBV6-5 and TRBJ1-5; D unresolved. Trimming pared 11 bases from V and 3 bases from J, leaving 14 bases between. The length of the CDR3 is 13 residues. CDR1 MNHEY and CDR2 SVGAGI come from the germline V gene. CDR3 sequence (DNA): TGTGCCTCCCGGGAAAGGGCCAATCAGCCCCAGCATTTT. Residues: CASRERANQPQHF.

CDR3 DNA sequence: TGTGCCAGCAGCCCCCTTTCGGGGAGGGTTCATGGCTACACCTTC. As protein: CASSPLSGRVHGYTF. V and J are TRBV7-9 and TRBJ1-2; D is ambiguous. The CDR3 covers 15 residues. Germline V gene lookup returns CDR1 SEHNR and CDR2 FQNEAQ (reference sequence). V lost 5 bases to trimming and J lost 6 bases, with 19 bases between them.